This T cell receptor beta chain originates from a study of breast tumors, draining lymph nodes, adjacent tissues. Study-level findings and limits: Most tumor T cells seemingly derive from lymph node, then expand in tumor. Compared with basal-like, luminal-like tumors shared significantly more repertoire with nontumor tissue. Compared with lymph nodes, tumors were less diverse; compared with nontumor tissue, more. The lymph node origin of tumor T cells was framed as consistent with a hypothesis, not demonstrated.

Turning to this clonotype: What it binds is unknown.

CDR1 is SGDLS and CDR2 is YYNGEE in the germline V gene. The CDR3 loop spans 13 amino acids. Trimming at V came to 3 bases and at J to 7 bases, leaving 4 bases not matched to a gene. From the multiplex PCR reads, TCRdb called clonotypes with MiXCR, one entry per CDR3 protein. The sample includes approximately 22,000 distinct CDR3 sequences, roughly three fifths of them seen just once. The source material was tumor-adjacent breast tissue. The genes are TRBV9 and TRBJ1-2; the match to TRBD1 covers 9 bases. The source of this sequence is a female donor with breast cancer. Some clones in this sample may be carry-over from other donors' samples. CDR3 bases: TGTGCCAGCAGCGGACAGGGGGTTTCTGGCTACACCTTC. The encoded protein is CASSGQGVSGYTF. Together with reference TRBV9 and TRBJ1-2, the CDR3 gives the full variable domain: DSGVTQTPKHLITATGQRVTLRCSPRSGDLSVYWYQQSLDQGLQFLIQYYNGEERAKGNILERFSAQQFPDLHSELNLSSLELGDSALYFCASSGQGVSGYTFGSGTRLTVV.